Following are 5 T cell receptor beta chains from one sample sequenced in a study of T cell responses to AZD1222 COVID-19 vaccine. Repertoires were generated with immunoSEQ multiplex PCR, while TCRdb's copy carries only in-frame clones and drops some. This sample has around 110,000 clones; 80% to 90% occur once, and the top ten carry over 7.5%. The sample was peripheral blood, taken on day 0 of AZD1222 vaccination. These TCRs come from an adult in good health.

As to this clone: A read error may produce the germline difference seen at one junction end. The rearrangement uses TRBV7-9 and TRBJ2-7; tentative D call: TRBD1 (5 bases). Germline CDR1 SEHNR, CDR2 FQNEAQ (reference sequence). The length of the CDR3 is 15 residues. The CDR3 coding sequence is TGTGCCGGCAGTTCATCAGGGTCTTCCTTCTACGAGCAGTACTTC. Translating gives CAGSSSGSSFYEQYF.

This chain connects TRBV28 to TRBJ1-2; possible D gene TRBD1, 6 bases. With 6 bases removed from V and 4 bases from J, the gap between germline ends came to 15 bases. The CDR3 length is 14 residues. Looked up from germline, CDR1 is MDHEN and CDR2 is SYDVKM. The CDR3 sequence: CASSTSQGVYGYTF. CDR3 coding DNA: TGTGCCAGCAGCACCTCACAGGGTGTCTATGGCTACACCTTC.

CDR3 DNA: TGTGCCAGCAGCTTGACCCGGGAAGTCTATGGCTACACCTTC. Residues: CASSLTREVYGYTF. The chain links TRBV5-6 to TRBJ1-2; D gene ambiguous. The CDR3 contains 14 residues. CDR1 is SGHDT, CDR2 YYEEEE, per germline. Between the trimmed V and J ends, which lost 1 base and 4 bases, there was a span of 11 bases.

This clone was detected a few times. This chain links TRBV7-2 with TRBJ2-7; TRBD2 aligns across 11 bases. V lost 4 bases to trimming and J lost 1 base; unmatched junction nucleotides: 6. The V gene's germline CDR1 is SGHTA and CDR2 FQGNSA. The CDR3 sequence is 16 residues long. The CDR3, as DNA: TGTGCCAGCAGCTCCTCTAGCGGGAGGTCTTCCTACGAGCAGTACTTC. Its protein is CASSSSSGRSSYEQYF.

The gene calls are TRBV15 and TRBJ1-1; TRBD1 matches at 8 bases. The length of the CDR3 is 16 residues. CDR1 is LNHNV and CDR2 is YYDKDF in the germline V gene (reference sequence). V shed 0 bases and J 1 base; nucleotides not matched to a gene: 4. The CDR3 DNA reads TGTGCCACCAGCAGAGATCTCGGGACAGGGAACACTGAAGCTTTCTTT. Translated, it gives CATSRDLGTGNTEAFF.